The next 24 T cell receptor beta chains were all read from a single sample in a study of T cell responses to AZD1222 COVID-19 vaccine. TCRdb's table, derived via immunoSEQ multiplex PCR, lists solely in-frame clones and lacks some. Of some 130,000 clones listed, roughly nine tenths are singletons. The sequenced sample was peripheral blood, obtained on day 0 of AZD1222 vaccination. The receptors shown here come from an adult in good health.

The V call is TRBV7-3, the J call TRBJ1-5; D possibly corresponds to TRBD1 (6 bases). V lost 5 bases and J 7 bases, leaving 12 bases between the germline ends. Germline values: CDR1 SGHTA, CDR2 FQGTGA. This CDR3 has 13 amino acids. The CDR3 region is CASSPQGGQPQHF. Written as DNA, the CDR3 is TGTGCCAGCAGCCCACAGGGCGGGCAGCCCCAGCATTTT.

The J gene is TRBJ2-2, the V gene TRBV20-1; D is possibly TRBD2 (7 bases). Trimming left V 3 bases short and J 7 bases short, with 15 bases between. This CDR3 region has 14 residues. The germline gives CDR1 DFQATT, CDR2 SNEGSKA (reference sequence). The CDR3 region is CSASSGGQGGELFF. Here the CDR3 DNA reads TGCAGTGCTAGTTCCGGGGGGCAGGGCGGGGAGCTGTTTTTT.

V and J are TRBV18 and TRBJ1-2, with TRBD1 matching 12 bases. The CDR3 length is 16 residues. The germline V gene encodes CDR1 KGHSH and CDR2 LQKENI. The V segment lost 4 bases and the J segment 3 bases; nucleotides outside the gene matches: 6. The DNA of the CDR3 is TGTGCCAGCTCACGAAACGGGACAGGGGGCGACTATGGCTACACCTTC. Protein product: CASSRNGTGGDYGYTF.

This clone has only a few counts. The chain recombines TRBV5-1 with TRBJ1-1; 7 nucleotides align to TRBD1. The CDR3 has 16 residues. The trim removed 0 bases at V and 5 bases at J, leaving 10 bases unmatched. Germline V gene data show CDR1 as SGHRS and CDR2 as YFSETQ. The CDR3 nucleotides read TGCGCCAGCAGCTTGGGAGTAAGGGGGCGAGGAACTGAAGCTTTCTTT. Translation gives CASSLGVRGRGTEAFF.

CDR3 sequence reads: CASSLGGLLGTGELFF. The CDR3, as DNA: TGCGCCAGCAGCCTAGGGGGACTATTGGGCACCGGGGAGCTGTTTTTT. The chain has TRBV5-1 and TRBJ2-2; a possible D gene is TRBD2 (7 bases). CDR1 and CDR2 from the germline V gene are SGHRS and YFSETQ. Trimming left V 4 bases short and J 4 bases short, with 17 bases between. The CDR3 spans 16 residues.

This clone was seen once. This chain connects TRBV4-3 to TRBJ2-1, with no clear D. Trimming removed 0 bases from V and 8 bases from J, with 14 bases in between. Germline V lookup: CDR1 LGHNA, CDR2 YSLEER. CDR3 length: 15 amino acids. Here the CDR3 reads CASSQDRGMVDEQFF. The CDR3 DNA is TGCGCCAGCAGCCAAGATAGAGGTATGGTGGATGAGCAGTTCTTC.

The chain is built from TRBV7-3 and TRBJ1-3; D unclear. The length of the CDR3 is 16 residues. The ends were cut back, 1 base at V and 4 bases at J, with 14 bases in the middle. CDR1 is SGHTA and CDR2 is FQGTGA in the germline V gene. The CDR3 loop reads CASSLSFGSPGNTIYF. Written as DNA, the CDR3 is TGTGCCAGCAGCTTAAGTTTCGGCAGTCCCGGAAACACCATATATTTT.

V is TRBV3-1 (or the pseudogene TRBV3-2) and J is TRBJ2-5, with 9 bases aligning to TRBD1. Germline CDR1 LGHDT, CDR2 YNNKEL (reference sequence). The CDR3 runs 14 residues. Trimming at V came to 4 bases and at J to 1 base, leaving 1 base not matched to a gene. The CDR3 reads CASSPGQGQETQYF. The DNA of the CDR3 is TGTGCCAGCAGCCCGGGACAGGGCCAAGAGACCCAGTACTTC.

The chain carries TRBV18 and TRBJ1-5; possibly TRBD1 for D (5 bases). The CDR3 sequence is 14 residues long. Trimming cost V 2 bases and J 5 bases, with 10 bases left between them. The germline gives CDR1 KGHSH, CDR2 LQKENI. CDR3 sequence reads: CASSPETDYQPQHF. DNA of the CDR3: TGTGCCAGCTCACCAGAGACAGATTATCAGCCCCAGCATTTT.

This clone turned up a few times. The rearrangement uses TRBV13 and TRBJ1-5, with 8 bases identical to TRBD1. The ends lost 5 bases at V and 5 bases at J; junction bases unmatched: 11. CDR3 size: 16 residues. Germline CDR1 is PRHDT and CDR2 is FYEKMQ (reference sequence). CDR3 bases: TGTGCCAGCAGCCTCCGACAGGGGAGAGCGGATCAGCCCCAGCATTTT. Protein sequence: CASSLRQGRADQPQHF. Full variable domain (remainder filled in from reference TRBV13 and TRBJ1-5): AAGVIQSPRHLIKEKRETATLKCYPIPRHDTVYWYQQGPGQDPQFLISFYEKMQSDKGSIPDRFSAQQFSDYHSELNMSSLELGDSALYFCASSLRQGRADQPQHFGDGTRLSIL.

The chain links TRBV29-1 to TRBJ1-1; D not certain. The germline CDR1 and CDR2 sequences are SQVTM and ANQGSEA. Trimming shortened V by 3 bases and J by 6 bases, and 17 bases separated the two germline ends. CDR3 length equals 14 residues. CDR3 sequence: CSVEFRGTLAEAFF. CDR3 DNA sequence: TGCAGCGTTGAGTTTCGGGGAACACTGGCTGAAGCTTTCTTT.

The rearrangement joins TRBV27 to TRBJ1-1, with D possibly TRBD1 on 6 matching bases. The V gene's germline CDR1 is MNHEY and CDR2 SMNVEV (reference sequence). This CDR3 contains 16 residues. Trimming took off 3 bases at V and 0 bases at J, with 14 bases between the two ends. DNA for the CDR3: TGTGCCAGCAGTTTCGGACAGAGGAGAATGAACACTGAAGCTTTCTTT. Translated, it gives CASSFGQRRMNTEAFF.

CDR3 in DNA: TGCGCCAGCAGCCTGGAGTCGGGAGGGTACACCTTC. This gives the protein CASSLESGGYTF. The gene calls are TRBV5-1 and TRBJ1-2; D unclear. CDR1 and CDR2 (germline): SGHRS, YFSETQ. This CDR3 spans 12 amino acids. V was cut by 4 bases and J by 11 bases, with 15 bases left in between.

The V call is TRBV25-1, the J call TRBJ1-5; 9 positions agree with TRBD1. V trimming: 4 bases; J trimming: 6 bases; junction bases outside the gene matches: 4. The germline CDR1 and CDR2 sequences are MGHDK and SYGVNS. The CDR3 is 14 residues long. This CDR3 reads CASSGTGEGQPQHF. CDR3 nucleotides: TGTGCCAGCAGTGGGACAGGGGAAGGTCAGCCCCAGCATTTT.

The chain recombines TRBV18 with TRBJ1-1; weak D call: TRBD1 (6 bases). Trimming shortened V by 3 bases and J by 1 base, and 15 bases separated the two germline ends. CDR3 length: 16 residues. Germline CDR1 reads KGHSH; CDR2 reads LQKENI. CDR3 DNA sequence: TGTGCCAGCTCACCGAGGGACACGAATAAGAACACTGAAGCTTTCTTT. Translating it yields CASSPRDTNKNTEAFF. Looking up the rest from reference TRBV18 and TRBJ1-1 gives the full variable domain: NAGVMQNPRHLVRRRGQEARLRCSPMKGHSHVYWYRQLPEEGLKFMVYLQKENIIDESGMPKERFSAEFPKEGPSILRIQQVVRGDSAAYFCASSPRDTNKNTEAFFGQGTRLTVV.

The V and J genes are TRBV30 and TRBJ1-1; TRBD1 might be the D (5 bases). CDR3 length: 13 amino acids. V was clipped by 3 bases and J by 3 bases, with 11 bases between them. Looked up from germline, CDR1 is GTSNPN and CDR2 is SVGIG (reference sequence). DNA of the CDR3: TGTGCCTGGAGCCCCCTGGGGGACACTGAAGCTTTCTTT. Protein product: CAWSPLGDTEAFF.

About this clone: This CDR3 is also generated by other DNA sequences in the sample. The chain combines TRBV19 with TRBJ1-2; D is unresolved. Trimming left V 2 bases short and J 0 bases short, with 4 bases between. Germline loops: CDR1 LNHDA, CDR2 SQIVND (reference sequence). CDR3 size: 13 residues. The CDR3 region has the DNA TGTGCCAGTAGTATACAGCCTAACTATGGCTACACCTTC. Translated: CASSIQPNYGYTF.

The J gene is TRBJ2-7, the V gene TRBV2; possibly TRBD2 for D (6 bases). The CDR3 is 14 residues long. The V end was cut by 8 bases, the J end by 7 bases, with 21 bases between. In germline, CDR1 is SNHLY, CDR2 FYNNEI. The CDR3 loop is CASSRAGRPDEQYF. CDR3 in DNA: TGTGCCAGCTCCCGGGCGGGGCGCCCGGATGAGCAGTACTTC.

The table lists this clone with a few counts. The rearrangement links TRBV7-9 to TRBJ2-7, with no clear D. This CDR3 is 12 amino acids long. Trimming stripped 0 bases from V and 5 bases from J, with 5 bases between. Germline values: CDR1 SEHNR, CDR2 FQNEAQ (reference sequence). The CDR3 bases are TGTGCCAGCAGCTTAGCGGACGACGAGCAGTACTTC. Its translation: CASSLADDEQYF.

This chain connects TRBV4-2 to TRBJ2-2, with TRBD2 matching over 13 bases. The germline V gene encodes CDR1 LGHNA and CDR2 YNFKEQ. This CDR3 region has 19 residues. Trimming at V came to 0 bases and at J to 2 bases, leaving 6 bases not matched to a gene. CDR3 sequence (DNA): TGTGCCAGCAGCCAAGAAGGGGGACTAGCGGGGAGAAACACCGGGGAGCTGTTTTTT. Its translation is CASSQEGGLAGRNTGELFF.

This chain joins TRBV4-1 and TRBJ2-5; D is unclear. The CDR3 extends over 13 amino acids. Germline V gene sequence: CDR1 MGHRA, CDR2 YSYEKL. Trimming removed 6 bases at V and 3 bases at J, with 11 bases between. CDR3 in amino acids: CASSPAGEETQYF. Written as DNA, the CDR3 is TGCGCCAGCAGTCCTGCAGGAGAAGAGACCCAGTACTTC.

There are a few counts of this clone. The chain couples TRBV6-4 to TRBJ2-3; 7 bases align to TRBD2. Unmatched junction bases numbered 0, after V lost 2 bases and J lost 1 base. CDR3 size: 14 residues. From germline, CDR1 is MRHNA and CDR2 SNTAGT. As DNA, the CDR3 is TGTGCCAGCAGTGACGGGGGGGGCACAGATACGCAGTATTTT. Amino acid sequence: CASSDGGGTDTQYF.

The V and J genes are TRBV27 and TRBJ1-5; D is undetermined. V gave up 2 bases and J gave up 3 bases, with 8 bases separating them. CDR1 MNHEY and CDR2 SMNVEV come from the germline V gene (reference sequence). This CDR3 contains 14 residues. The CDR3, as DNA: TGTGCCAGCAGTTTAAGAGCTATCAATCAGCCCCAGCATTTT. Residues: CASSLRAINQPQHF.

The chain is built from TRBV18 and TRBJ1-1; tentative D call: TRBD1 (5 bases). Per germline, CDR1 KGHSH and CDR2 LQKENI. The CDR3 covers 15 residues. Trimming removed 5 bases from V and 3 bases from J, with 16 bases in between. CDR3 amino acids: CASSEITKGDTEAFF. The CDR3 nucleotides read TGTGCCAGCTCAGAGATCACGAAAGGGGACACTGAAGCTTTCTTT.